Each of the 13 T cell receptor beta chains below was sequenced from the same sample in a study of STAT5B mutations in CD4+ large granular lymphocyte leukemia. Repertoires were generated with immunoSEQ multiplex PCR, while TCRdb's copy carries only in-frame clones and drops some. The sample has about 30,000 clones, under 85% seen once; the top ten hold 5.5% to 8%. The sample comprised CD4+ T cells from blood buffy coats. The receptors were gathered from a human donor in good health.

V gene TRBV7-2 combines with J gene TRBJ2-7; D possibly corresponds to TRBD2 (7 bases). The CDR3 contains 16 residues. The V and J ends lost 5 bases and 0 bases respectively, with 17 bases between them. Germline V gene data show CDR1 as SGHTA and CDR2 as FQGNSA. The CDR3 protein is CASSPVGGQVSYEQYF. In DNA form, the CDR3 reads TGTGCCAGCAGCCCGGTGGGGGGGCAGGTCTCCTACGAGCAGTACTTC.

This chain uses TRBV4-2 with TRBJ1-4, with 9 nucleotides matching TRBD1. The V and J ends lost 1 base and 7 bases, in that order; junction bases with no gene match: 4. CDR3 size: 15 residues. Germline V gives CDR1 LGHNA, CDR2 YNFKEQ. The CDR3 DNA sequence: TGTGCCAGCAGCCAAGCCGGGACAGGGTCTGAAAAACTGTTTTTT. Amino acids: CASSQAGTGSEKLFF.

This rearrangement joins TRBV7-2 to TRBJ2-5, with 11 bases lining up with TRBD1. Unmatched junction bases numbered 5, after V lost 3 bases and J lost 5 bases. The length of the CDR3 is 15 residues. Germline-derived CDR1 and CDR2 are SGHTA and FQGNSA. This CDR3 reads CASSFGQGAWETQYF. CDR3 sequence (DNA): TGTGCCAGCAGCTTCGGACAGGGGGCCTGGGAGACCCAGTACTTC. Looking up the rest from reference TRBV7-2 and TRBJ2-5 gives the full variable domain: GAGVSQSPSNKVTEKGKDVELRCDPISGHTALYWYRQSLGQGLEFLIYFQGNSAPDKSGLPSDRFSAERTGGSVSTLTIQRTQQEDSAVYLCASSFGQGAWETQYFGPGTRLLVL.

This chain uses TRBV2 with TRBJ2-5; 13 nucleotides line up with TRBD2. The CDR3 loop spans 15 amino acids. V lost 8 bases and J lost 4; bases outside the gene matches: 7. Germline V gives CDR1 SNHLY, CDR2 FYNNEI. CDR3 residues: CASSPGLAGLETQYF. The CDR3 DNA reads TGTGCCAGCTCACCGGGACTAGCGGGGCTAGAGACCCAGTACTTC.

This clone was detected a few times. The chain employs TRBV5-6 and TRBJ2-6, with D uncertain. Trimming cost V 0 bases and J 8 bases, with 12 bases left between them. The CDR3 spans 15 residues. Germline V gene sequence: CDR1 SGHDT, CDR2 YYEEEE. The CDR3 sequence is CASSLDYRAPNVLTF. For the CDR3, the DNA is TGTGCCAGCAGCTTGGACTATAGGGCTCCCAACGTCCTGACTTTC.

This rearrangement joins TRBV5-6 to TRBJ2-6; D is undetermined. This CDR3 has 13 amino acids. Between the trimmed V and J ends, which lost 4 bases and 12 bases, there was a span of 14 bases. Germline-derived CDR1 and CDR2 are SGHDT and YYEEEE. The CDR3 sequence is CASSPSRLGVLTF. Written as DNA, the CDR3 is TGTGCCAGCAGCCCCTCAAGGTTGGGCGTCCTGACTTTC.

The V and J genes are TRBV7-2 and TRBJ2-3, with D unresolved. This CDR3 has 11 residues. V lost 4 bases and J 2 bases, leaving 1 base between the germline ends. Germline V gene data show CDR1 as SGHTA and CDR2 as FQGNSA. The CDR3 sequence is CASSSTDTQYF. The CDR3 DNA reads TGTGCCAGCAGCTCCACAGATACGCAGTATTTT.

V usage is TRBV7-5 and J usage is TRBJ2-7; the table names TRBD1, a call not compared with the DNA. TRBV7-5 counts as a pseudogene. The CDR3 consists of 18 residues. The CDR3 region has the DNA TGTGTCAGAAGCCCCCTGGACAGGGGGCACCTACTCTCCTACGAGCAGTACGTC. Translation: CVRSPLDRGHLLSYEQYV.

This chain connects TRBV7-9 to TRBJ2-6, with no clear D. Trimming stripped 6 bases from V and 0 bases from J, with 9 bases between. Germline CDR1 and CDR2: SEHNR and FQNEAQ (reference sequence). The CDR3 is 15 residues long. The CDR3 bases are TGTGCCAGCAGTTTAAAGGGCTCTGGGGCCAACGTCCTGACTTTC. Translating it yields CASSLKGSGANVLTF.

This chain connects TRBV7-8 to TRBJ2-3, with 8 bases aligning to TRBD2. V lost 1 base, J lost 2 bases, and 14 bases stayed unmatched. CDR1 is SGHVS, CDR2 FQNEAQ, per germline. The CDR3 is 19 amino acids. The CDR3 DNA sequence: TGTGCCAGCAGCTTAGGTGCCAGCGGGGGCGGGCTCTTCACAGATACGCAGTATTTT. Amino acid sequence: CASSLGASGGGLFTDTQYF.

The chain joins TRBV6-5 to TRBJ1-2, with a possible D match to TRBD1 (6 bases). V was shortened by 6 bases and J by 0 bases, with 11 bases between the two germline ends. The germline V gene has CDR1 MNHEY and CDR2 SVGAGI. This CDR3 comprises 14 residues. CDR3 loop: CASRKTGSNYGYTF. CDR3 nucleotide sequence: TGTGCCAGCAGGAAGACAGGATCTAACTATGGCTACACCTTC.

The chain recombines TRBV5-6 with TRBJ1-1, with 7 bases that match TRBD1. V shed 4 bases, J shed 5 bases, and the junction held 8 bases outside the gene matches. The CDR3 loop spans 14 amino acids. The V gene's germline CDR1 is SGHDT and CDR2 YYEEEE. The DNA of the CDR3 is TGTGCCAGCAGCATAAGGACAGGCGGGACTGAAGCTTTCTTT. It translates to CASSIRTGGTEAFF. The complete variable domain, with remaining parts taken from reference TRBV5-6 and TRBJ1-1, reads DAGVTQSPTHLIKTRGQQVTLRCSPKSGHDTVSWYQQALGQGPQFIFQYYEEEERQRGNFPDRFSGHQFPNYSSELNVNALLLGDSALYLCASSIRTGGTEAFFGQGTRLTVV.

In this sample, this clone turned up a few times. J is TRBJ1-4 and V is TRBV7-2, with unresolved D. Germline values: CDR1 SGHTA, CDR2 FQGNSA. This CDR3 has 12 amino acids. Trimming removed 1 base at V and 5 bases at J, with 2 bases between. The CDR3: CASSLVNEKLFF. The CDR3 coding sequence is TGTGCCAGCAGCTTAGTGAATGAAAAACTGTTTTTT.